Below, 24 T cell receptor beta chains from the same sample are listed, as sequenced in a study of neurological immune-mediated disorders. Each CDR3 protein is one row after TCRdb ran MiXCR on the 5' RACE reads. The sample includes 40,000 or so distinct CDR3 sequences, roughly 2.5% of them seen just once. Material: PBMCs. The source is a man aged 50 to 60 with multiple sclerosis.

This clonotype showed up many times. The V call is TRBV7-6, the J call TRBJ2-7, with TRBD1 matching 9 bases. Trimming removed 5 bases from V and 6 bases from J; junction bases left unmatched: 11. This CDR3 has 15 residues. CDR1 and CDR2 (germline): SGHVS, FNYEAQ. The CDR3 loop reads CASSTLGQGPTEQYF. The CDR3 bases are TGTGCCAGCAGCACACTGGGACAGGGCCCCACCGAGCAGTACTTC.

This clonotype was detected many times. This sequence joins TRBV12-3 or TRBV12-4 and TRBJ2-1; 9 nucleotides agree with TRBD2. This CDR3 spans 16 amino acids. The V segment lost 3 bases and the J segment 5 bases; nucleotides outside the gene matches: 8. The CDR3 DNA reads TGTGCCAGCAGTTTGGGTAGCGGGGGTCGGGACAATGAGCAGTTCTTC. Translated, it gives CASSLGSGGRDNEQFF.

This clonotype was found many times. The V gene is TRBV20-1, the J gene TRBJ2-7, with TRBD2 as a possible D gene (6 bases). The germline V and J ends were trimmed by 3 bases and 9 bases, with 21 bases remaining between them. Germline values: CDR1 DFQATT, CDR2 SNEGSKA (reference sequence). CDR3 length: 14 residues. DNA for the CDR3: TGCAGTGCTAGCCCCGGGACTGGCTGGGGTGCGCAGTACTTC. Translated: CSASPGTGWGAQYF.

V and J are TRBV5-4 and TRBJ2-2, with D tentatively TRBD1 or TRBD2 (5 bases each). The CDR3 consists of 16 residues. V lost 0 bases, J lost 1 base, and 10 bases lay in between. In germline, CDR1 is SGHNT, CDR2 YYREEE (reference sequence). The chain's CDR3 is CASSLERGLNTGELFF. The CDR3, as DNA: TGTGCCAGCAGCTTGGAGAGGGGCCTGAACACCGGGGAGCTGTTTTTT.

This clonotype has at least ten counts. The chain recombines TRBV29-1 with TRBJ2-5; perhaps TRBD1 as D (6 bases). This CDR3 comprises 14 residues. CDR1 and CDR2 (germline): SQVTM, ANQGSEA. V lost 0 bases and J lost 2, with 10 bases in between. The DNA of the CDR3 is TGCAGCGTTGAAGACCCGGGACATCAAGAGACCCAGTACTTC. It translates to CSVEDPGHQETQYF.

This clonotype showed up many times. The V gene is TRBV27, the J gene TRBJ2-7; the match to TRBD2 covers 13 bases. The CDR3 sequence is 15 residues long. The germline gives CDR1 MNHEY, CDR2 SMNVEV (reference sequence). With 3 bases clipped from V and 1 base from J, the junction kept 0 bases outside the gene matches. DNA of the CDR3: TGTGCCAGCAGTTTGACTAGCGGGGGGTCCTACGAGCAGTACTTC. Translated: CASSLTSGGSYEQYF.

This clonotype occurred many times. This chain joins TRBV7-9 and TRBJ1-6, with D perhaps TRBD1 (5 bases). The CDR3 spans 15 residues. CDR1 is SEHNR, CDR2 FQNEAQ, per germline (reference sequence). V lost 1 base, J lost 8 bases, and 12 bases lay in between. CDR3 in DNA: TGTGCCAGCAGCTTAGAGAGGGACGCGGATTCACCCCTCCACTTT. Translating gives CASSLERDADSPLHF. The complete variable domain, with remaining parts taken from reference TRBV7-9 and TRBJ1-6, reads DTGVSQNPRHKITKRGQNVTFRCDPISEHNRLYWYRQTLGQGPEFLTYFQNEAQLEKSRLLSDRFSAERPKGSFSTLEIQRTEQGDSAMYLCASSLERDADSPLHFGNGTRLTVT.

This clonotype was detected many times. The CDR3 is CASSYLADNQPQHF. In nucleotides, the CDR3 is TGTGCCAGCAGTTACTTGGCAGACAATCAGCCCCAGCATTTT. The rearrangement links TRBV6-6 to TRBJ1-5; no reliable D call. The CDR3 totals 14 residues. Deletions cut 1 base from V and 3 bases from J, with 7 bases between. Germline V CDR1 and CDR2: MNHNY, SVGAGI (reference sequence).

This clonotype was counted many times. CDR3 sequence (DNA): TGTGCCAGCAGTTTAACGACAGATCGGTACTTC. It specifies CASSLTTDRYF. The rearrangement links TRBV28 to TRBJ2-7; D may be TRBD1 (5 bases). V was pared by 2 bases and J by 12 bases, with 11 bases between. The germline V gene has CDR1 MDHEN and CDR2 SYDVKM. There are 11 residues in the CDR3. Filled out from reference TRBV28 and TRBJ2-7, the complete variable domain reads DVKVTQSSRYLVKRTGEKVFLECVQDMDHENMFWYRQDPGLGLRLIYFSYDVKMKEKGDIPEGYSVSREKKERFSLILESASTNQTSMYLCASSLTTDRYFGPGTRLTVT.

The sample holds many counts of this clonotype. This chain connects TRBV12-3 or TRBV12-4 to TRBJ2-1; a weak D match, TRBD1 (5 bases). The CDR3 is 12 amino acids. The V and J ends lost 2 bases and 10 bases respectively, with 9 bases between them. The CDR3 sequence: CASSLPWGEQFF. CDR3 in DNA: TGTGCCAGCAGTTTACCGTGGGGCGAGCAGTTCTTC.

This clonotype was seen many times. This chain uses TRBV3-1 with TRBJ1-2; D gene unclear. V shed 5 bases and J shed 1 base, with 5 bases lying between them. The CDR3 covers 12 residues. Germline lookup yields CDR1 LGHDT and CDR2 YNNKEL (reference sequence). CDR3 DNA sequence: TGTGCCAGCAGCGCTAGTAACTATGGCTACACCTTC. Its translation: CASSASNYGYTF.

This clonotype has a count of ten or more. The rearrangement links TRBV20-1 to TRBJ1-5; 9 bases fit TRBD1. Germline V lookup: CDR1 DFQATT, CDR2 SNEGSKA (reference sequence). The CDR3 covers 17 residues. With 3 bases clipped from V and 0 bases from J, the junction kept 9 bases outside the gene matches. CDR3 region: CSARIGQGLNSNQPQHF. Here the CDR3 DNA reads TGCAGTGCTAGGATTGGACAGGGGCTAAATAGCAATCAGCCCCAGCATTTT.

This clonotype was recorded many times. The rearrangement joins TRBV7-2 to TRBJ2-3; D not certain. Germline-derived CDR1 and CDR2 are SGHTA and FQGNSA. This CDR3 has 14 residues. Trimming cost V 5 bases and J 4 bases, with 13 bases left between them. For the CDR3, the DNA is TGTGCCAGCAGCCCACGGCTGCCCCCAGATACGCAGTATTTT. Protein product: CASSPRLPPDTQYF.

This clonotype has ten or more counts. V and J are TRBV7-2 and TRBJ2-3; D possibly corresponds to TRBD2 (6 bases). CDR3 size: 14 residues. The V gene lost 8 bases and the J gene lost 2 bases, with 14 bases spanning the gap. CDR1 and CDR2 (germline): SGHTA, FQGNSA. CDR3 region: CASGLEGYTDTQYF. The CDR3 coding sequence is TGTGCCAGCGGCCTGGAGGGGTACACAGATACGCAGTATTTT. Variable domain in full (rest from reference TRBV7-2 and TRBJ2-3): GAGVSQSPSNKVTEKGKDVELRCDPISGHTALYWYRQSLGQGLEFLIYFQGNSAPDKSGLPSDRFSAERTGGSVSTLTIQRTQQEDSAVYLCASGLEGYTDTQYFGPGTRLTVL.

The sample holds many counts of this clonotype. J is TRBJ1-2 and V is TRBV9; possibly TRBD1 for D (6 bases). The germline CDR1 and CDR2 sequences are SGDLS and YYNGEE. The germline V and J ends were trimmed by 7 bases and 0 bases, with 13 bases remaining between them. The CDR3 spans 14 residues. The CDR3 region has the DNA TGTGCCAGCGCACAGGGCCTCACTAACTATGGCTACACCTTC. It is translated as CASAQGLTNYGYTF.

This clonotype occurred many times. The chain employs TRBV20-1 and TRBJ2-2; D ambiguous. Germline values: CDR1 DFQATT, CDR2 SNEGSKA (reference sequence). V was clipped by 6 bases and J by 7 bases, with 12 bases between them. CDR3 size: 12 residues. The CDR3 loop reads CSAGRSFGELFF. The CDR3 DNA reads TGCAGTGCCGGGCGGAGTTTCGGGGAGCTGTTTTTT.

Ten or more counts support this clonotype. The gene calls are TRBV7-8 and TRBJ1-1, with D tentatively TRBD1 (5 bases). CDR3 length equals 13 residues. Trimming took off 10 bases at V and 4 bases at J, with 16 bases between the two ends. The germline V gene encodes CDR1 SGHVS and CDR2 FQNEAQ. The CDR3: CAIRGDGGTEAFF. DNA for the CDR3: TGTGCCATCCGAGGGGATGGGGGCACTGAAGCTTTCTTT.

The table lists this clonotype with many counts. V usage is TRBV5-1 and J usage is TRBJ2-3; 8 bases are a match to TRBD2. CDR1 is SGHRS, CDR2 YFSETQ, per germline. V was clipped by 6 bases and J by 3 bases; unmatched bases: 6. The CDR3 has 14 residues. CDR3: CASNPLAGTDTQYF. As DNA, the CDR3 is TGCGCCAGCAATCCCTTAGCGGGAACAGATACGCAGTATTTT.

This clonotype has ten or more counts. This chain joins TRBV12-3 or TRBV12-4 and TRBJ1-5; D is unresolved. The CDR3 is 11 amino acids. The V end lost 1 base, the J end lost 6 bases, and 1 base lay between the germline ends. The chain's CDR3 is CASSLVQPQHF. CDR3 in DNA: TGTGCCAGCAGTTTAGTTCAGCCCCAGCATTTT.

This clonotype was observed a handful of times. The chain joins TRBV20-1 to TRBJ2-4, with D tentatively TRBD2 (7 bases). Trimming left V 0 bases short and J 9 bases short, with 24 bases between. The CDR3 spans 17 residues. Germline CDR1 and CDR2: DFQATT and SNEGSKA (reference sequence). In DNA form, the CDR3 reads TGCAGTGCTAGAGATCGAGTTAGTGGGGGGGCCACCACCATTCAGTACTTC. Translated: CSARDRVSGGATTIQYF.

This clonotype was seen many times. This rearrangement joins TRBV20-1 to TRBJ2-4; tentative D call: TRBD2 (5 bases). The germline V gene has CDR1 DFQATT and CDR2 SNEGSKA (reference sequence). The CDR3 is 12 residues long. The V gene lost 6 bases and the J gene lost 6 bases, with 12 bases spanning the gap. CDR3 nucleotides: TGCAGTGCCCCCCGGGATCGAAACATTCAGTACTTC. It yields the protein CSAPRDRNIQYF.

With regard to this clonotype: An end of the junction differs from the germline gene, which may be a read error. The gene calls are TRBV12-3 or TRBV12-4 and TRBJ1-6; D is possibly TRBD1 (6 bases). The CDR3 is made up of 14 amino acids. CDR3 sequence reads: CASRITGFNSPLNF. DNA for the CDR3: TGTGCCAGCAGGATTACAGGGTTTAATTCACCCCTCAACTTT.

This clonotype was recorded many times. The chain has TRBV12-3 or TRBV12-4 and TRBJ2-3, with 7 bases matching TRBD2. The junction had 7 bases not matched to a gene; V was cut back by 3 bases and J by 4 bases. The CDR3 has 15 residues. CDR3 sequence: CASSFRTSGSDTQYF. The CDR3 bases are TGTGCCAGCAGTTTCCGGACTAGTGGTTCAGATACGCAGTATTTT.

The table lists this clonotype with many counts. The CDR3 loop reads CASSLMVSRGETDTQYF. CDR3 bases: TGTGCCAGTAGCCTCATGGTTTCCAGGGGTGAAACAGATACGCAGTATTTT. V is TRBV19 and J is TRBJ2-3; D is perhaps TRBD1 (6 bases). The germline gives CDR1 LNHDA, CDR2 SQIVND (reference sequence). Trimming took off 6 bases at V and 3 bases at J, with 22 bases between the two ends. The CDR3 covers 17 residues. Full variable domain (remainder filled in from reference TRBV19 and TRBJ2-3): DGGITQSPKYLFRKEGQNVTLSCEQNLNHDAMYWYRQDPGQGLRLIYYSQIVNDFQKGDIAEGYSVSREKKESFPLTVTSAQKNPTAFYLCASSLMVSRGETDTQYFGPGTRLTVL.